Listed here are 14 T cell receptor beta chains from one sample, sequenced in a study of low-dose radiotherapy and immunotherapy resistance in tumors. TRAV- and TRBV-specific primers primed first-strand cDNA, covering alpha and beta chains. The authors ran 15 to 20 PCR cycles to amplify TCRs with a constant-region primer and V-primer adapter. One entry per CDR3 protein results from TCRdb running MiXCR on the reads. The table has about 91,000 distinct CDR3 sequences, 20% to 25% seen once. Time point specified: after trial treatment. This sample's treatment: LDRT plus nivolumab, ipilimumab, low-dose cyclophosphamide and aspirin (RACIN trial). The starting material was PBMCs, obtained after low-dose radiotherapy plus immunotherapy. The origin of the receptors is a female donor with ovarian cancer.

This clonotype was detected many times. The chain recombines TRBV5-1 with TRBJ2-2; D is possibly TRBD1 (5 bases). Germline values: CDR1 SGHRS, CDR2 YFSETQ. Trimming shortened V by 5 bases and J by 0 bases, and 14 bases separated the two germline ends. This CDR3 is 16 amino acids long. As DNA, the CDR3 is TGCGCCAGCAGACCTACAGGAGCCGCGAACACCGGGGAGCTGTTTTTT. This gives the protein CASRPTGAANTGELFF.

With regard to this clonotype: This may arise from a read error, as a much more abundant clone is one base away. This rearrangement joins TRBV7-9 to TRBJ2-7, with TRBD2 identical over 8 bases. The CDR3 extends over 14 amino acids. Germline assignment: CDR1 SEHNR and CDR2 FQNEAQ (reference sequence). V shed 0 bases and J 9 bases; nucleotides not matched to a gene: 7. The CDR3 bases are TGTGCCAGCAGCTTAGCTAGCGGGACGGGCCGGCAGTACTTC. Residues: CASSLASGTGRQYF.

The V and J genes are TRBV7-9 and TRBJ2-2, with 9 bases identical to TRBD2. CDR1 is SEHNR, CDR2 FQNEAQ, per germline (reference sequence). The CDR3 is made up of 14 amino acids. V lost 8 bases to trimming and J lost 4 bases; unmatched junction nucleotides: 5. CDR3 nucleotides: TGTGCCAGCGCTAGGACTAGCGTCACCGGGGAGCTGTTTTTT. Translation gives CASARTSVTGELFF. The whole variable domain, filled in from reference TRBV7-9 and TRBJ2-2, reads DTGVSQNPRHKITKRGQNVTFRCDPISEHNRLYWYRQTLGQGPEFLTYFQNEAQLEKSRLLSDRFSAERPKGSFSTLEIQRTEQGDSAMYLCASARTSVTGELFFGEGSRLTVL.

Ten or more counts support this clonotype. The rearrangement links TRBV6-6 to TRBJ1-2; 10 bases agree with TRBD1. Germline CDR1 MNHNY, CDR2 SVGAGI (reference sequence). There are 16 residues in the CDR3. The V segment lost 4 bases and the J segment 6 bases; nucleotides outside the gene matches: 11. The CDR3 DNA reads TGTGCCAGCAGTTTACGAGCCGGGACAGGGGACAATGGCTACACCTTC. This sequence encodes CASSLRAGTGDNGYTF.

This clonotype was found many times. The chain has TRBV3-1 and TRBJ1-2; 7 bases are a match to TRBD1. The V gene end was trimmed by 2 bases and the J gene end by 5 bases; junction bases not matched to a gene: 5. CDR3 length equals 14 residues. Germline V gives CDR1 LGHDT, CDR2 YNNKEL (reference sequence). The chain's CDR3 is CASSQPGQLYGYTF. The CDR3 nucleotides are TGTGCCAGCAGCCAACCGGGACAGCTATATGGCTACACCTTC.

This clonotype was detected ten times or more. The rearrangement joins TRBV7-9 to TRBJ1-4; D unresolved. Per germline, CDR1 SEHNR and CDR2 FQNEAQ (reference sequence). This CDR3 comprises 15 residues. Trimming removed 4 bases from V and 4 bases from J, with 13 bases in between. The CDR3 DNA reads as TGTGCCAGCAGCTCACCTCTGGTCCTTAATGAAAAACTGTTTTTT. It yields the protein CASSSPLVLNEKLFF. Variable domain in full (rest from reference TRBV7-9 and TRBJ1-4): DTGVSQNPRHKITKRGQNVTFRCDPISEHNRLYWYRQTLGQGPEFLTYFQNEAQLEKSRLLSDRFSAERPKGSFSTLEIQRTEQGDSAMYLCASSSPLVLNEKLFFGSGTQLSVL.

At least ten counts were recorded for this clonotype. CDR3 DNA: TGTGCCAGCAGCTTGGGACAGGCAATCTGGGGCTACACCTTC. Protein sequence: CASSLGQAIWGYTF. The gene calls are TRBV7-9 and TRBJ1-2, with 8 bases identical to TRBD1. The CDR3 has 14 residues. Trimming cost V 3 bases and J 8 bases; bases outside gene matches: 8. In germline, CDR1 is SEHNR, CDR2 FQNEAQ (reference sequence). Supplemented by reference TRBV7-9 and TRBJ1-2, the full variable domain reads DTGVSQNPRHKITKRGQNVTFRCDPISEHNRLYWYRQTLGQGPEFLTYFQNEAQLEKSRLLSDRFSAERPKGSFSTLEIQRTEQGDSAMYLCASSLGQAIWGYTFGSGTRLTVV.

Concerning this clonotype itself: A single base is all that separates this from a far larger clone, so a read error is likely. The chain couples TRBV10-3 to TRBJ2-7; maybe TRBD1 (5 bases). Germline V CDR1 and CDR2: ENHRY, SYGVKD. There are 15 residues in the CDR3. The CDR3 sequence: CAISESSDRLDEQYF. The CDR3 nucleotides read TGTGCCATCAGCGAGTCGTCTGACAGACTCGATGAGCAGTACTTC.

The chain's CDR3 is CASSFARANTGELFF. Here the CDR3 DNA reads TGTGCCAGCAGCTTCGCCAGAGCGAACACCGGGGAGCTGTTTTTT. This chain joins TRBV11-3 and TRBJ2-2; no reliable D call. Germline CDR1 is SGHNT and CDR2 is YENEEA. V lost 3 bases, J lost 0 bases, and 8 bases lay in between. This CDR3 comprises 15 residues.

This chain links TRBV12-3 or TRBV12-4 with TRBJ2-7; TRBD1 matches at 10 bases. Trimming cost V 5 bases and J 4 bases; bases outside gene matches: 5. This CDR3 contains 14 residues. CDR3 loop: CASSRQGANYEQYF. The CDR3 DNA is TGTGCCAGCAGTCGACAGGGGGCGAATTACGAGCAGTACTTC.

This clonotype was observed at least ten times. The CDR3 reads CASSRDRSYEQYF. The CDR3 coding sequence is TGTGCCAGCAGCCGGGACAGATCCTACGAGCAGTACTTC. The genes are TRBV6-5 and TRBJ2-7; TRBD1 matches at 7 bases. With V trimmed by 6 bases and J by 1 base, 3 bases remained unmatched. The CDR3 totals 13 residues. Germline assignment: CDR1 MNHEY and CDR2 SVGAGI.

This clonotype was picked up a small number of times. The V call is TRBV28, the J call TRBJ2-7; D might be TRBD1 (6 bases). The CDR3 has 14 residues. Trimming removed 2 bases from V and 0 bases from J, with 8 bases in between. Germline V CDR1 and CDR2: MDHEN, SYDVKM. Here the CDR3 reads CASSLAQGSYEQYF. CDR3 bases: TGTGCCAGCAGTTTAGCACAGGGCTCCTACGAGCAGTACTTC.

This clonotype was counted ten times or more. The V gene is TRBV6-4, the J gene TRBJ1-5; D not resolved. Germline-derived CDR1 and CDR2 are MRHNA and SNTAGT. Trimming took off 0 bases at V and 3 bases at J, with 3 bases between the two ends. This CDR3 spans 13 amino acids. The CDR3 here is CASSDSVNQPQHF. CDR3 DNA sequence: TGTGCCAGCAGTGACTCCGTCAATCAGCCCCAGCATTTT.

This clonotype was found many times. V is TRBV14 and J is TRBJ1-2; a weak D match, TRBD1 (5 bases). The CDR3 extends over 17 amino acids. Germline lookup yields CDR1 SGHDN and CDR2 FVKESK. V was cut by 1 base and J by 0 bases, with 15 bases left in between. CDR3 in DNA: TGTGCCAGCAGCCAAGGTTCATCTCAGACAGCTAACTATGGCTACACCTTC. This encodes CASSQGSSQTANYGYTF.